This T cell receptor (beta chain) was identified in a study of Graves' ophthalmopathy and Graves' hyperthyroidism. Study background: Hyperthyroidism counted as stable given no ophthalmopathy within 18 months of follow-up.

This clonotype was found many times. The V and J ends lost 3 bases and 3 bases, in that order; junction bases with no gene match: 4. This CDR3 comprises 15 residues. Germline V lookup: CDR1 SNHLY, CDR2 FYNNEI. Patients were excluded if they had other autoimmune diseases or uncontrolled infections, and likewise if pregnancy or lactation applied. As the template, RNA transcripts were used to amplify TCR beta CDR3 regions. First-round RT-PCR used HTBI primers; second-round multiplex PCR followed. TCRdb recomputed calls from the multiplex PCR reads with MiXCR, one row per CDR3 protein. The repertoire holds about 550,000 distinct CDR3 sequences, approximately 35% seen once, with 3.5% to 5% in the top ten.

This sequence originates from an adult man with Graves' hyperthyroidism. Sequencing input: peripheral blood or thyroid tissue (not recorded which). The genes are TRBV2 and TRBJ2-7; 11 positions match TRBD2. CDR3 residues: CASSDRLAGRYEQYF. As DNA, the CDR3 is TGTGCCAGCAGTGACAGACTAGCGGGGCGCTACGAGCAGTACTTC.